A single sample is the source of the 15 T cell receptor beta chains below, sequenced in a study of T cells after yellow fever vaccination. MiXCR, applied by TCRdb to the 5' RACE reads, yields one record per CDR3 protein. The table has hundreds of thousands of distinct CDR3 sequences, roughly 3.5% seen once. The sample consisted of PBMCs, taken on the day of the yellow fever booster vaccination. Source of these receptors: a man younger than 35 who received the YFV17D yellow fever vaccine.

Remarks on this clonotype: A much larger clone sits a single nucleotide away, making a read error possible. The V gene is TRBV7-3, the J gene TRBJ2-2; 7 bases agree with TRBD2. Per the germline V gene, CDR1 is SGHTA and CDR2 is FQGTGA. This CDR3 is 15 amino acids long. The CDR3 DNA sequence: TGTGCCAGCAGCCCAATCGGGGGGAGAACCGGGGAGGTGTTTTTT. It codes for CASSPIGGRTGEVFF.

The J gene is TRBJ1-5, the V gene TRBV5-5, with 9 nucleotides matching TRBD1. Germline V gene data show CDR1 as SGHKS and CDR2 as YYEKEE (reference sequence). The CDR3 runs 16 residues. V was pared by 4 bases and J by 9 bases, with 14 bases of the junction left unmatched. CDR3 in amino acids: CASSPLGPGQGRPQHF. In DNA, the CDR3 is TGTGCCAGCAGCCCCTTGGGACCGGGACAGGGAAGGCCCCAGCATTTT. The whole variable domain, filled in from reference TRBV5-5 and TRBJ1-5, reads DAGVTQSPTHLIKTRGQQVTLRCSPISGHKSVSWYQQVLGQGPQFIFQYYEKEERGRGNFPDRFSARQFPNYSSELNVNALLLGDSALYLCASSPLGPGQGRPQHFGDGTRLSIL.

This clonotype appeared many times. The V call is TRBV5-1, the J call TRBJ2-2; 9 bases match TRBD2. Unmatched junction bases numbered 6, after V lost 0 bases and J lost 6 bases. This CDR3 has 16 amino acids. Germline V CDR1 and CDR2: SGHRS, YFSETQ. Here the CDR3 reads CASSLASSGAAGELFF. CDR3 sequence (DNA): TGCGCCAGCAGCTTGGCCTCTAGCGGGGCCGCCGGGGAGCTGTTTTTT.

This clonotype has ten or more counts. V is TRBV27 and J is TRBJ1-2, with 7 bases that match TRBD1. The V gene end was trimmed by 5 bases and the J gene end by 7 bases; junction bases not matched to a gene: 16. The CDR3 is made up of 16 amino acids. Germline V gene lookup returns CDR1 MNHEY and CDR2 SMNVEV (reference sequence). This CDR3 is CASSTREGAYASGYTF. CDR3 nucleotide sequence: TGTGCCAGCAGTACCCGGGAGGGGGCATACGCAAGTGGCTACACCTTC.

J is TRBJ2-7 and V is TRBV28; no firm D call. V was clipped by 6 bases and J by 0 bases, with 6 bases between them. The germline CDR1 and CDR2 sequences are MDHEN and SYDVKM. The CDR3 has 12 amino acids. In DNA, the CDR3 is TGTGCCAGCAGCAAAAGCTCCTACGAGCAGTACGTC. Protein: CASSKSSYEQYV.

This clonotype was observed at least ten times. V usage is TRBV7-2 and J usage is TRBJ2-5; maybe TRBD2 (5 bases). The CDR3 runs to 14 residues. Germline assignment: CDR1 SGHTA and CDR2 FQGNSA. Trimming took 1 base from V and 7 from J, leaving 13 bases between them. The CDR3 sequence: CASSLGMAEGTQYF. In DNA form, the CDR3 reads TGTGCCAGCAGCTTAGGGATGGCAGAGGGGACCCAGTACTTC.

At least ten counts were recorded for this clonotype. The V call is TRBV4-3, the J call TRBJ2-7; a possible D gene is TRBD2 (5 bases). CDR1 LGHNA and CDR2 YSLEER come from the germline V gene. This CDR3 is 13 amino acids long. Trimming took off 0 bases at V and 6 bases at J, with 9 bases between the two ends. CDR3 residues: CASSQDFGVEQYF. Here the CDR3 DNA reads TGCGCCAGCAGCCAAGATTTCGGGGTCGAGCAGTACTTC.

This clonotype was detected many times. The genes are TRBV7-6 and TRBJ1-5; D perhaps matches TRBD1 (5 bases). Germline V gene lookup returns CDR1 SGHVS and CDR2 FNYEAQ. V shed 6 bases and J shed 4 bases, with 16 bases lying between them. The CDR3 is 15 residues long. DNA of the CDR3: TGTGCCAGCAGTGATAAACCGGGGGGGAATCAGCCCCAGCATTTT. This codes for CASSDKPGGNQPQHF.

This clonotype was recorded many times. In DNA, the CDR3 is TGCAGTGCTCTACACTACAGCTACTCTGGAAACACCATATATTTT. The encoded protein is CSALHYSYSGNTIYF. The rearrangement links TRBV20-1 to TRBJ1-3; no clear D gene. Trimming took 5 bases from V and 0 from J, leaving 14 bases between them. Germline CDR1 reads DFQATT; CDR2 reads SNEGSKA (reference sequence). The CDR3 loop spans 15 amino acids.

This clonotype was counted between two and nine times. The rearrangement uses TRBV5-1 and TRBJ2-5; 7 bases agree with TRBD1. This CDR3 has 14 residues. Trimming took 3 bases from V and 4 from J; bases not matched to a gene: 6. CDR1 is SGHRS and CDR2 is YFSETQ in the germline V gene. The chain's CDR3 is CASSSRGRGETQYF. The CDR3 DNA reads as TGCGCCAGCAGCTCAAGGGGGCGCGGAGAGACCCAGTACTTC.

This clonotype showed up many times. The rearrangement links TRBV4-2 to TRBJ2-1, with D perhaps matching TRBD1 or TRBD2 (5 bases each). The CDR3 length is 15 residues. Germline lookup yields CDR1 LGHNA and CDR2 YNFKEQ. V was cut by 0 bases and J by 6 bases, with 12 bases left in between. CDR3 nucleotide sequence: TGTGCCAGCAGCCAAGAAGGATGGGGGTCCAATGAGCAGTTCTTC. It translates to CASSQEGWGSNEQFF.

There are many counts of this clonotype. V is TRBV9 and J is TRBJ2-3; D might be TRBD2 (5 bases). The V and J ends lost 4 bases and 8 bases respectively, with 14 bases between them. Germline V CDR1 and CDR2: SGDLS, YYNGEE. The CDR3 has 13 residues. The CDR3 sequence: CASSPRFGVTQYF. The CDR3 DNA sequence: TGTGCCAGCAGCCCCCGCTTCGGGGTTACGCAGTATTTT.

This clonotype was counted many times. CDR3 residues: CASSEVSPLHF. The CDR3 DNA is TGTGCCAGCAGTGAAGTCTCACCCCTCCACTTT. This chain links TRBV6-1 with TRBJ1-6; D uncertain. The germline CDR1 and CDR2 sequences are MNHNS and SASEGT. Trimming pared 1 base from V and 10 bases from J, leaving 2 bases between. This CDR3 spans 11 amino acids.

The rearrangement joins TRBV20-1 to TRBJ1-1; the D gene is possibly TRBD1 (5 bases). The CDR3 has 11 amino acids. CDR1 and CDR2 (germline): DFQATT, SNEGSKA (reference sequence). Trimming left V 5 bases short and J 11 bases short, with 15 bases between. The CDR3 region has the DNA TGCAGTGCTCCTGATCTGGGGGGGGCTTTCTTT. Protein: CSAPDLGGAFF.

The rearrangement joins TRBV7-8 to TRBJ2-7, with D perhaps TRBD2 (7 bases). V shed 6 bases and J shed 3 bases, with 24 bases lying between them. Germline V gene lookup returns CDR1 SGHVS and CDR2 FQNEAQ. CDR3 size: 17 residues. The CDR3 nucleotides read TGTGCCAGCAGTTCCAACCGGTGGGGGGGCACACTCTACGAGCAGTACGTC. It is translated as CASSSNRWGGTLYEQYV.